The 5 T cell receptor beta chains listed next were all sequenced from one sample in a study of blood T cell repertoires in COVID-19. The table came from immunoSEQ multiplex PCR; TCRdb's copy has only in-frame clones and leaves some out. The data contain roughly 84,000 clones, 80% of them singletons. The sample taken for sequencing was peripheral blood. These receptor sequences come from a woman between 40 and 55 years old with active or convalescent COVID-19.

This clone was seen just once. V gene TRBV18 combines with J gene TRBJ2-3, with 9 bases identical to TRBD1. There are 14 residues in the CDR3. J gave up 3 bases and V 6 bases, and 4 bases lay outside the gene matches. Per the germline V gene, CDR1 is KGHSH and CDR2 is LQKENI. The CDR3 sequence is CASSPDRGTDTQYF. The DNA of the CDR3 is TGTGCCAGCTCCCCGGACAGGGGAACAGATACGCAGTATTTT.

This clone was detected once. The rearrangement joins TRBV7-9 to TRBJ1-1; D remains unclear. Germline lookup yields CDR1 SEHNR and CDR2 FQNEAQ (reference sequence). The V end was cut by 5 bases, the J end by 1 base, with 8 bases between. This CDR3 is 13 amino acids long. This CDR3 reads CASSPQENTEAFF. As DNA, the CDR3 is TGTGCCAGCAGCCCCCAGGAGAACACTGAAGCTTTCTTT.

V and J are TRBV10-1 and TRBJ2-7, with D possibly being TRBD1 (6 bases). Germline V CDR1 and CDR2: WNHNN, SYGVQD (reference sequence). The germline V and J ends were trimmed by 5 bases and 3 bases, with 11 bases remaining between them. This CDR3 has 13 residues. The CDR3 reads CASSKRDNYEQYF. CDR3 coding DNA: TGCGCCAGCAGTAAACGGGACAACTACGAGCAGTACTTC.

The chain joins TRBV5-1 to TRBJ1-4, with D uncertain. CDR3 size: 14 residues. Per germline, CDR1 SGHRS and CDR2 YFSETQ. V was trimmed by 1 base and J by 0 bases, leaving 4 bases between them. Written as DNA, the CDR3 is TGCGCCAGCAGCTTGTCAGCAACTAATGAAAAACTGTTTTTT. It encodes CASSLSATNEKLFF. The full variable domain, rest sourced from reference TRBV5-1 and TRBJ1-4, is KAGVTQTPRYLIKTRGQQVTLSCSPISGHRSVSWYQQTPGQGLQFLFEYFSETQRNKGNFPGRFSGRQFSNSRSEMNVSTLELGDSALYLCASSLSATNEKLFFGSGTQLSVL.

The chain carries TRBV5-4 and TRBJ2-1; D is ambiguous. Deletions cut 0 bases from V and 4 bases from J, with 17 bases between. Germline CDR1 and CDR2: SGHNT and YYREEE (reference sequence). The CDR3 runs to 17 residues. The CDR3 bases are TGTGCCAGCAGCTTGGTGAGTGGCGACCCGAGGTACAATGAGCAGTTCTTC. The encoded protein is CASSLVSGDPRYNEQFF.